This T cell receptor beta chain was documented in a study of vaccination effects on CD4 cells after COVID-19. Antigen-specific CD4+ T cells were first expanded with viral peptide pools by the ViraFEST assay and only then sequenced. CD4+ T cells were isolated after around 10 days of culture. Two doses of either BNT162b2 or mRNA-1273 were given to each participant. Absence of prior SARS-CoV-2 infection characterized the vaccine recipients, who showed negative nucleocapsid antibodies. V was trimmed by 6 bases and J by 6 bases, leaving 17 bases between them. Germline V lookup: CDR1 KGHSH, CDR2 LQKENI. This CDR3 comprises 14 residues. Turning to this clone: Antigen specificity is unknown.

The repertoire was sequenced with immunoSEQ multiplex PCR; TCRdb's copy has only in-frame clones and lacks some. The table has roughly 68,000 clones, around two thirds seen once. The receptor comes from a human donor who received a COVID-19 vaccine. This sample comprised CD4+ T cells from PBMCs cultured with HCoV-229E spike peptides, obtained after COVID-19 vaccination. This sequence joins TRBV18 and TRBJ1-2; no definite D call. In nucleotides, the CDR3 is TGTGCCAGCTCCCAATCGTCCTCGGTGGATGGCTACACCTTC. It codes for CASSQSSSVDGYTF.